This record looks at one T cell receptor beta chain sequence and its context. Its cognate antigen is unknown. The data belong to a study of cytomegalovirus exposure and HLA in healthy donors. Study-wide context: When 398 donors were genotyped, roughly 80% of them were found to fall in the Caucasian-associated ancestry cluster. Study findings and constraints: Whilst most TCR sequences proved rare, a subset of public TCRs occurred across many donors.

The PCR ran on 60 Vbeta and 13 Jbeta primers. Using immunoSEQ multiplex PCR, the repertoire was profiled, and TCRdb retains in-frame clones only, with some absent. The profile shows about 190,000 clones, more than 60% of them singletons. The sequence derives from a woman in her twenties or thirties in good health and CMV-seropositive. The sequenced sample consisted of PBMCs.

CDR3: CASRKFRDRALANYGYTF. The CDR3 bases are TGTGCCAGCAGAAAATTCCGGGACAGGGCCCTAGCTAACTATGGCTACACCTTC. The chain recombines TRBV28 with TRBJ1-2; 9 bases are a match to TRBD1. Germline-derived CDR1 and CDR2 are MDHEN and SYDVKM. Trimming cost V 6 bases and J 0 bases; bases outside gene matches: 14. The CDR3 is 18 residues long.